This T cell receptor beta chain emerged from a study of identical twins. The study's findings and limits: Zero-insertion results could be subject to partial confounding by invariant MAIT and iNKT cells.

A note on this clonotype: Its antigen is unidentified.

The CDR3 is made up of 16 amino acids. Germline-derived CDR1 and CDR2 are MGHRA and YSYEKL. V lost 3 bases to trimming and J lost 6 bases; unmatched junction nucleotides: 13. MiXCR, run by TCRdb on the 5' RACE reads, gives a single entry per CDR3 protein. The sample lists around 670,000 distinct CDR3 sequences, around 6% occurring once. The rearrangement joins TRBV4-1 to TRBJ1-2; 7 nucleotides match TRBD1. The receptor comes from a young man in good health. The material sequenced was naive T cells sorted from blood. The CDR3 spells CASSQDPPTGWNGYTF. CDR3 sequence (DNA): TGCGCCAGCAGCCAGGACCCTCCGACAGGGTGGAATGGCTACACCTTC.